The rows below give T cell receptor beta chains drawn from one sample of a study of control samples from healthy donors and cancer patients. Assay used: immunoSEQ multiplex PCR; TCRdb lists only in-frame clones, some missing. The top ten hold 7.2% of the sample, which has fewer than 85,000 clones, about nine tenths seen once. The sequenced sample consisted of blood. These receptors all stem from a man in his fifties in good health. CDR3s include the opening cysteine and the closing phenylalanine or tryptophan. Clone size is stated in some rows and not others, as once, few, many or a class when expanded.

v_call clone_size cdr3_aa
TRBV9 few CASSVAWNSGNTIYF
TRBV25-1 few CASSVSGTDYGYTF
TRBV6-2/TRBV6-3 . CASSYGLAGGPYEQFF
TRBV9 . CASSVRAGGSYEQYF
TRBV6-5 . CASSYVGAYNEQFF
TRBV9 . CASSVVTEAFF
TRBV7-3 . CASSLTNRPERKTEAFF
TRBV12-3/TRBV12-4 . CASSLRVNTEAFF
TRBV5-1 once CASSLTGTGSTNEKLFF
TRBV9 . CASSVEGTRAADTQYF
TRBV7-2 . CASSLDRGNTEAFF
TRBV5-4 . CASSRPGTSGGAYEQYF
TRBV28 . CASSPGQSSYNEQFF
TRBV7-6 . CASSLGDRGQYTQYF
TRBV11-2 . CASSLDGNPLNNSPLHF
TRBV2 . CASIRVGSPLHF
TRBV7-2 . CASSADTLATPPYEQYF
TRBV10-3 . CAISDTASTDTQYF
TRBV5-5 once CASSSGQSYSGANVLTF
TRBV13 . CASSLGTGEGQPQHF
TRBV6-5 . CASSYPPGQEFF
TRBV3-1/TRBV3-2 once CASSQGIRALVGNTIYF
TRBV19 . CASSIARGIYNEQFF
TRBV7-2 . CASSPQPYDIQYF
TRBV18 . CASSPETGGLAGELFF
TRBV7-9 . CASSQTDAGYTF
TRBV19 . CASRPDPSYEQYF
TRBV5-1 . CASAPGQGHGYTF
TRBV2 . CARGDRSYEQYF
TRBV2 . CASRRLAGGRDTQYF
TRBV7-3 . CASSLTSGLDGYTF
TRBV24-1 . CATSNRVGTQYF
TRBV11-3 . CASSPGQGPGNTIYF
TRBV7-9 . CASTSGLSQPQHF
TRBV30 . CAWSAIQGASGYTF
TRBV11-2 . CASSLERRPRGTDTQYF
TRBV19 . CASSIGTGGTRFRRETQYF
TRBV12-3/TRBV12-4 . CATSGLEDGYTF
TRBV10-3 . CAISESAGRETQYF
TRBV11-2 . CASSFSGSSNQPQHF
TRBV7-3 . CASSPSPGPYGYTF
TRBV5-6 . CASSLGNYGYTF
TRBV27 . CASSSPLAASTDTQYF
TRBV5-4 few CASSAGQGRNQPQHF
TRBV19 . CASTGGHGTLESPLHF
TRBV19 . CASTPSGGRYNEQFF
TRBV5-1 . CASRRQPTGVGETQYF
TRBV5-5 . CASSITGTVNEKLFF
TRBV2 . CASSGDRGETGELFF
TRBV5-5 . CASSLDWAGFQPQHF
TRBV6-5 . CAGRQGTRTEAFF
TRBV9 . CASSVEGGRVTEAFF
TRBV7-3 . CASSLGTGWSTEAFF